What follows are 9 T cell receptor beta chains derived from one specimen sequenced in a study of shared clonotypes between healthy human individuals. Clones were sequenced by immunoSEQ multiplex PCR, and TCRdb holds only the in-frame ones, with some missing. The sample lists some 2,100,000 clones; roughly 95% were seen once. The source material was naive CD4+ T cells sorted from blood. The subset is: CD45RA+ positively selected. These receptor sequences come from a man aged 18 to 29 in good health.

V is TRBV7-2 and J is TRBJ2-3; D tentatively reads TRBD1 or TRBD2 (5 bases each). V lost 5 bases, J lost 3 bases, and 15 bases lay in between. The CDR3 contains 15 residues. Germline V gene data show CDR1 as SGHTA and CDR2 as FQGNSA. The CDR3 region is CASSPTTGPTDTQYF. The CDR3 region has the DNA TGTGCCAGCAGCCCCACCACGGGGCCTACAGATACGCAGTATTTT.

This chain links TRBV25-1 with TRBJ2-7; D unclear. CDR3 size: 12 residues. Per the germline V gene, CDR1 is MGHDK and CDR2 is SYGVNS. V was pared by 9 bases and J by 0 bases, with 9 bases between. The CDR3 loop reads CARRRSSYEQYF. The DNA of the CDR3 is TGTGCCAGGCGACGGAGCTCCTACGAGCAGTACTTC.

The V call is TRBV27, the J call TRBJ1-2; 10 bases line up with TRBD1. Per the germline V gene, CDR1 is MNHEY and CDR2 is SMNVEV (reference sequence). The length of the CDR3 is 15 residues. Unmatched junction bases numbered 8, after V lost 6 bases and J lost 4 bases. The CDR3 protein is CASRAGTGAIYGYTF. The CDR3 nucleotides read TGTGCCAGCAGGGCCGGGACAGGGGCAATCTATGGCTACACCTTC.

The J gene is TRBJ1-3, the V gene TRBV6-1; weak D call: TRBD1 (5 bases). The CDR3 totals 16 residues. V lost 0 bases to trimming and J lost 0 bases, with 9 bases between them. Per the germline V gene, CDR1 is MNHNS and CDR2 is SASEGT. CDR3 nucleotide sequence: TGTGCCAGCAGTGAAGCGGGGGGATTCTCTGGAAACACCATATATTTT. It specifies CASSEAGGFSGNTIYF.

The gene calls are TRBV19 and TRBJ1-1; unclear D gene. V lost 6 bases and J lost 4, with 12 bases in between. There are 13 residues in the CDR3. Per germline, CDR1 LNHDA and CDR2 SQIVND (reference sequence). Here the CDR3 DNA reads TGTGCCAGTAGCTTAGGGTTTGCCACTGAAGCTTTCTTT. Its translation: CASSLGFATEAFF.

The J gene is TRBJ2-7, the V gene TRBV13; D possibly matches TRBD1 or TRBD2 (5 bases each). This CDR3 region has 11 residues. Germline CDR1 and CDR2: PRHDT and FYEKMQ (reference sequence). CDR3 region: CEWAGGYEQYF. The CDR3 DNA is TGTGAATGGGCTGGGGGTTACGAGCAGTACTTC.

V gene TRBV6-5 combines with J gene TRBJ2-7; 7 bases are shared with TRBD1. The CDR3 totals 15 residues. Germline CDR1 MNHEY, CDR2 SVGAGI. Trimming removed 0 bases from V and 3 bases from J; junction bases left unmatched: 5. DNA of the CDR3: TGTGCCAGCAGTTACTCTCGGGGACAGAACTACGAGCAGTACTTC. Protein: CASSYSRGQNYEQYF.

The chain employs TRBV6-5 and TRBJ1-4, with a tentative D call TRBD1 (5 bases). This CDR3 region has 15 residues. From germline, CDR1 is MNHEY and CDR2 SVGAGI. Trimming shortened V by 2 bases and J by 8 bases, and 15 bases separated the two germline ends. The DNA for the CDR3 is TGTGCCAGCAGTTACGGGGGGAGCTTTAGCGAAAAACTGTTTTTT. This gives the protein CASSYGGSFSEKLFF.

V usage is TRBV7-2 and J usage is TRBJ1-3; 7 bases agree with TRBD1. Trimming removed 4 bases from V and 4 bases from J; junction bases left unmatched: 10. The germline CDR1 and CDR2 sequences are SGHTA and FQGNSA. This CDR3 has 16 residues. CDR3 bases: TGTGCCAGCAGCTCGGGGACAGACTTACGGGGAAACACCATATATTTT. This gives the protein CASSSGTDLRGNTIYF.